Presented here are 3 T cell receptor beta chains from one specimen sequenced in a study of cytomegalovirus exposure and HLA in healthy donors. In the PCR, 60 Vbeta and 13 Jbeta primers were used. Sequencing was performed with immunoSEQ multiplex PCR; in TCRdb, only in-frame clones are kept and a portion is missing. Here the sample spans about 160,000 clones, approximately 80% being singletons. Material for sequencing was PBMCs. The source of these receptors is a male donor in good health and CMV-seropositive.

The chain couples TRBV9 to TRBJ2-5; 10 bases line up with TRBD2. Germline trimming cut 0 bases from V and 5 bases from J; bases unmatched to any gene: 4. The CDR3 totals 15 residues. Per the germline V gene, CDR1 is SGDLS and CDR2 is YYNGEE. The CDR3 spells CASSVVPSGSETQYF. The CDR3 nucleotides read TGTGCCAGCAGCGTAGTCCCTAGCGGGAGCGAGACCCAGTACTTC.

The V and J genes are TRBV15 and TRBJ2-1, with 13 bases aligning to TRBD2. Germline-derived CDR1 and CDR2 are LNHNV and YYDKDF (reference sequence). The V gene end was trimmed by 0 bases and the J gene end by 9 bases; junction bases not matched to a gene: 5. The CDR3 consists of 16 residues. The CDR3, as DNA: TGTGCCACCAGCAGAGATCCGGGACTAGCGGGATTTGAGCAGTTCTTC. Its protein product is CATSRDPGLAGFEQFF.

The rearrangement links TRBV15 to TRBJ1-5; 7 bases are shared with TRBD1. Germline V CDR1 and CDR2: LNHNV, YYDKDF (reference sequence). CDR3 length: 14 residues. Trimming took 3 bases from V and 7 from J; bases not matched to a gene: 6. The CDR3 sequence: CATSSPGGSQPQHF. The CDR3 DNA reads TGTGCCACCAGCAGTCCAGGGGGTTCACAGCCCCAGCATTTT.